The clone carrying this T cell receptor beta chain was counted between two and nine times. No antigen is known for it. The CDR3 covers 17 residues. The germline V gene has CDR1 WNHNN and CDR2 SYGVQD (reference sequence). Unmatched junction bases numbered 7, after V lost 2 bases and J lost 2 bases. This sample's TCRbeta library carried unique molecular identifier barcodes. A single record per CDR3 protein comes from TCRdb applying MiXCR to the PCR reads. The top ten clones hold 23% of a sample with 90,000 to 120,000 distinct CDR3 sequences, about 6.4% of them seen once. This specimen comes from a study of T-cell reconstitution after alpha-beta-depleted transplantation in children. Points from the study as a whole: By about two months after transplant, alpha-beta T cells reportedly arose from several hundred graft clones that had expanded.

The chain uses TRBV10-1 and TRBJ2-3; 10 nucleotides agree with TRBD2. Material: PBMCs, mostly from graft donor cells, obtained 360 days after TCRalphabeta/CD19-depleted stem cell transplant. The source of this sequence is a male patient between 2 and 15 years old who had a stem cell transplant for acute lymphoblastic leukemia, so the T cells may come from the graft donor. CDR3 in amino acids: CASSEGSSGGLTDTQYF. CDR3 nucleotide sequence: TGCGCCAGCAGTGAGGGATCTAGCGGGGGCCTCACAGATACGCAGTATTTT.